This T cell receptor (beta chain) was retrieved from a study of CD8+ T cells in alopecia areata. General study points: Scalp clonality, along with expanded CD8+ clones among the top 100, was significantly decreased by tofacitinib.

RNA extraction was followed by reverse transcription into cDNA, which acted as the sequencing template. TCRdb's table, derived via immunoSEQ multiplex PCR, lists solely in-frame clones and lacks some. This sample has 150,000 to 200,000 clones, with roughly 70% found just once. V lost 4 bases and J lost 2; bases outside the gene matches: 10. CDR3 length equals 17 residues. The germline V gene encodes CDR1 SGDLS and CDR2 YYNGEE. Treatment denoted: oral pan-JAK inhibitor, 5-10 mg twice daily. A note on this clone: Its target is not known.

The source of this sequence is a human donor with alopecia areata. Sequences were derived from CD4+ T cells sorted from blood, sampled at week 49, from a patient treated with tofacitinib. V usage is TRBV9 and J usage is TRBJ2-3, with TRBD2 matching over 10 bases. The CDR3 bases are TGTGCCAGCAGCTCAATATCCGGGACTAGCGACACAGATACGCAGTATTTT. It is translated as CASSSISGTSDTDTQYF.